This T cell receptor beta chain appears in the sequencing data of a study of blood T cell repertoires in COVID-19. CDR3 size: 15 residues. Germline CDR1 SGHAT, CDR2 FQDESV (reference sequence). The V gene end was trimmed by 5 bases and the J gene end by 2 bases; junction bases not matched to a gene: 9. In the original analysis: Reference gene primer amplification yielded estimated nucleated cell counts. Assay: immunoSEQ multiplex PCR; the TCRdb copy retains only in-frame clones and omits some. Clonal size and the V and J genes are those of that table, whereas D and trimming came from the DNA. In the table there are 150,000 or so clones, over 70% of which are singletons.

The TCR comes from a man aged 80 or over with acute or convalescent COVID-19. The chain carries TRBV11-1 and TRBJ2-7; 7 bases are shared with TRBD1. The specimen was peripheral blood. The CDR3 protein is CASSPRQGAAYEQYF. CDR3 DNA sequence: TGTGCCAGCAGCCCAAGACAGGGCGCGGCCTACGAGCAGTACTTC.